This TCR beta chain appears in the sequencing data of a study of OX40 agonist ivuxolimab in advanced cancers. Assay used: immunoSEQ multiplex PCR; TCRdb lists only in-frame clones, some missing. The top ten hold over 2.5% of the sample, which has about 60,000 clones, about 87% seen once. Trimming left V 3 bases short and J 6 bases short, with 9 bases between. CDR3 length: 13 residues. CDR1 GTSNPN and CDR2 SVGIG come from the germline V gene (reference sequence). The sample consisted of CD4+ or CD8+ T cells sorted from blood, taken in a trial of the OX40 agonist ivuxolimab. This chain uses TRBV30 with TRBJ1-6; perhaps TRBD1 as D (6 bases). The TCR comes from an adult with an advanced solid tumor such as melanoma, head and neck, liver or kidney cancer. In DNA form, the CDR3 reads TGTGCCTGGAGCGGACAGTTTAATTCACCCCTCCACTTT. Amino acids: CAWSGQFNSPLHF.